These 3 T cell receptor beta chains came from one sample sequenced in a study of beta chain features in type 1 diabetes. The sequenced template was cDNA made from the entire isolated RNA. Data came from immunoSEQ multiplex PCR; TCRdb stores just in-frame clones and leaves some out. The table includes under 800,000 clones, roughly a sixth detected once. Sequenced sample: naive CD4+ T cells from blood. The receptors were sampled from a man younger than 35 in good health.

The chain uses TRBV7-9 and TRBJ1-2; TRBD1 agrees at 8 bases. CDR3 length equals 13 residues. V lost 6 bases to trimming and J lost 4 bases; unmatched junction nucleotides: 4. Germline V gives CDR1 SEHNR, CDR2 FQNEAQ (reference sequence). The CDR3 DNA follows: TGTGCCAGCAGACCGACAGGGGCCTATGGCTACACCTTC. This encodes CASRPTGAYGYTF.

The chain links TRBV27 to TRBJ1-4, with D possibly matching TRBD1 (5 bases). V was cut by 3 bases and J by 10 bases, with 15 bases left in between. Germline V gene lookup returns CDR1 MNHEY and CDR2 SMNVEV (reference sequence). This CDR3 is 14 amino acids long. CDR3 bases: TGTGCCAGCAGTTTGGGGGTTCCGGTTGGAAAACTGTTTTTT. Its protein product is CASSLGVPVGKLFF.

V and J are TRBV11-1 and TRBJ2-5, with a weak D call TRBD1 (6 bases). V was shortened by 1 base and J by 4 bases, with 13 bases between the two germline ends. Germline V gives CDR1 SGHAT, CDR2 FQDESV (reference sequence). The CDR3 runs to 15 residues. Written as DNA, the CDR3 is TGTGCCAGCAGCTTAGGTAAAGGACAGAGAGAGACCCAGTACTTC. As protein: CASSLGKGQRETQYF.